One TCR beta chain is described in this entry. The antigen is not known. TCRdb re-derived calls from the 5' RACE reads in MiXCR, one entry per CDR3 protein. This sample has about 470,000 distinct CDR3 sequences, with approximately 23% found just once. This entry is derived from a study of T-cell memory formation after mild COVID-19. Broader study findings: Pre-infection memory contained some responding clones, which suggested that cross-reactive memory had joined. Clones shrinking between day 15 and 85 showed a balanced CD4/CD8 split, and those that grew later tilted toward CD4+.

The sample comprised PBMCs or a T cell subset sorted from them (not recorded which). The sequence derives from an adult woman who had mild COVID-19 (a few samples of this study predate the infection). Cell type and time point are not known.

CDR3 coding DNA: TGCAGTGCCCCTCCAGCAGGGGGGTCAGAGACCCAGTACTTC. Translating it yields CSAPPAGGSETQYF. The V and J genes are TRBV20-1 and TRBJ2-5; TRBD1 is a possible D gene (7 bases). Between the trimmed V and J ends, which lost 6 bases and 4 bases, there was a span of 18 bases. Germline V gene data show CDR1 as DFQATT and CDR2 as SNEGSKA (reference sequence). CDR3 length: 14 residues.